The sequence of this T cell receptor beta chain was determined in a study of cytomegalovirus exposure and HLA in healthy donors. The study, taken as a whole, reports: In vitro testing confirmed a few CMV-associated chains as specific for CMV antigens.

Trimming took 3 bases from V and 1 from J; bases not matched to a gene: 17. CDR1 SGHRS and CDR2 YFSETQ come from the germline V gene. The CDR3 sequence is 20 residues long. This table comes from immunoSEQ multiplex PCR, and its TCRdb copy is limited to in-frame clones, with some not included. The sample has 260,000 or so clones, 85% to 90% seen once; the top ten hold 2.6%. Worth noting for this clone: What it binds is not known.

The TCR sequence derives from a man aged 18 to 30 in good health and CMV-seronegative. Sequencing was performed on PBMCs. The chain is built from TRBV5-1 and TRBJ2-3, with TRBD2 matching over 10 bases. The CDR3 loop reads CASSSRLLAGISLRTDTQYF. The DNA for the CDR3 is TGCGCCAGCAGCTCCCGCCTACTAGCGGGGATAAGCCTACGCACAGATACGCAGTATTTT.